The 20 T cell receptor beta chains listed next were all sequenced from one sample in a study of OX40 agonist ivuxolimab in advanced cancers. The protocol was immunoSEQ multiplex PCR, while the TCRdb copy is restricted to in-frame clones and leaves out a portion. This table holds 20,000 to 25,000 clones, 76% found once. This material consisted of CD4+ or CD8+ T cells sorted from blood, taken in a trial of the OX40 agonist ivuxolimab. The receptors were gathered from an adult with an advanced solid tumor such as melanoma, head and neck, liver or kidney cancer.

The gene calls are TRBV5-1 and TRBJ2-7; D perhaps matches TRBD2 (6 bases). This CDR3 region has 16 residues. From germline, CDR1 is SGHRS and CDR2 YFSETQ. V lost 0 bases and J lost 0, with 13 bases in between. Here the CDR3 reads CASSLAPGVSSYEQYF. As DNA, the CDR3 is TGCGCCAGCAGCTTGGCGCCGGGGGTTAGCTCCTACGAGCAGTACTTC.

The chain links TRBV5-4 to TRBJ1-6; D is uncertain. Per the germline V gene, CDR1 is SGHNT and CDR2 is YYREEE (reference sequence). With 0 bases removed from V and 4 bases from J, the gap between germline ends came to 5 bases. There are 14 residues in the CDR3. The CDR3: CASSLEQYNSPLHF. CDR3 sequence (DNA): TGTGCCAGCAGCTTGGAACAGTATAATTCACCCCTCCACTTT. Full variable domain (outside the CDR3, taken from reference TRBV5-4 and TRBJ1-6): ETGVTQSPTHLIKTRGQQVTLRCSSQSGHNTVSWYQQALGQGPQFIFQYYREEENGRGNFPPRFSGLQFPNYSSELNVNALELDDSALYLCASSLEQYNSPLHFGNGTRLTVT.

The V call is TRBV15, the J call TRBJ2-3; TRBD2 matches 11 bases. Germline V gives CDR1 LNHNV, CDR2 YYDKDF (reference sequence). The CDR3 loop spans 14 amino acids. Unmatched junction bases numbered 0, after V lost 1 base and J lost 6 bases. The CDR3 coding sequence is TGTGCCACCAGCAGAGGACTAGCGGGGGATACGCAGTATTTT. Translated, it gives CATSRGLAGDTQYF.

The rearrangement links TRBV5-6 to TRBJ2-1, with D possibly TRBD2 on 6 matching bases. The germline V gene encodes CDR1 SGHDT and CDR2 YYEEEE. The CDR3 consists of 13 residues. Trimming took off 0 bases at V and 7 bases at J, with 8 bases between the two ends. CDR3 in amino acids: CASSLAGRNEQFF. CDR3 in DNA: TGTGCCAGCAGCTTGGCGGGGAGGAATGAGCAGTTCTTC.

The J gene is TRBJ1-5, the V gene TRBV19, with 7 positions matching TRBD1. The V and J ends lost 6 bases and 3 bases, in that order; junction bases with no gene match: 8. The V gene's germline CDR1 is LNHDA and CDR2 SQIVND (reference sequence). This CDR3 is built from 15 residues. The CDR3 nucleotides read TGTGCCAGTAGGCCCACTGACAGGGACAATCAGCCCCAGCATTTT. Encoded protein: CASRPTDRDNQPQHF.

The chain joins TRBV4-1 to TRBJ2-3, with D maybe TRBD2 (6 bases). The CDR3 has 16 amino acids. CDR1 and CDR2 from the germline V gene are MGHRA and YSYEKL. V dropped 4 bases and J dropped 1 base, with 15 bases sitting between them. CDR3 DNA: TGCGCCAGCAGCCGATCACCGGGAGCCGGCACAGATACGCAGTATTTT. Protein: CASSRSPGAGTDTQYF.

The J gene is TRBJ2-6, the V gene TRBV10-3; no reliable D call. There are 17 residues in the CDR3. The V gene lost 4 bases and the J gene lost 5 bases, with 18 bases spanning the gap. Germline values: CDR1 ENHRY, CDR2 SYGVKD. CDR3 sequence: CAISGEKIQSRANVLTF. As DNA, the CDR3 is TGTGCCATCAGTGGCGAAAAGATACAAAGTCGGGCCAACGTCCTGACTTTC.

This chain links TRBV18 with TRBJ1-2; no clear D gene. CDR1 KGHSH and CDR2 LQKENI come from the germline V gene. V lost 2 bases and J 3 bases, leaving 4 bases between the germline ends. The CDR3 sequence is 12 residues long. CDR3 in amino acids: CASSPDDYGYTF. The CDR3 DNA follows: TGTGCCAGCTCACCAGACGACTATGGCTACACCTTC.

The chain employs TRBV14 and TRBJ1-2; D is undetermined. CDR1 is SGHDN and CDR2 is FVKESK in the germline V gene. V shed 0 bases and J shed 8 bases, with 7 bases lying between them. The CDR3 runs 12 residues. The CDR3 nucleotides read TGTGCCAGCAGCCAAGATCGCGGGGGCTACACCTTC. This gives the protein CASSQDRGGYTF.

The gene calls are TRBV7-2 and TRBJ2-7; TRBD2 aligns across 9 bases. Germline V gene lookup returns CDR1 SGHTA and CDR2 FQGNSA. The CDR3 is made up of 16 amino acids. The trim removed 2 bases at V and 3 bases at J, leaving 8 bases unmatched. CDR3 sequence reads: CASSLSAGTSNYEQYF. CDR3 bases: TGTGCCAGCAGCTTATCCGCCGGGACTAGCAACTACGAGCAGTACTTC.

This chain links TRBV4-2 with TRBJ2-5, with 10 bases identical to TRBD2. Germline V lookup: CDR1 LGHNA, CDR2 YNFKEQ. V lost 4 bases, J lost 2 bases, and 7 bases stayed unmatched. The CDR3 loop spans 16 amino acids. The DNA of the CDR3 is TGTGCCAGCAGCCGATTAAGCGGGGGGGAACAAGAGACCCAGTACTTC. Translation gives CASSRLSGGEQETQYF.

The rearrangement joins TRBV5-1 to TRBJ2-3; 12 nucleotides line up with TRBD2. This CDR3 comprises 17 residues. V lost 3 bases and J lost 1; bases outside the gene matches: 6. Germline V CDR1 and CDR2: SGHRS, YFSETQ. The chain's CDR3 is CASSWDPSGGGTDTQYF. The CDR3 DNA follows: TGCGCCAGCAGCTGGGACCCTAGCGGGGGGGGCACAGATACGCAGTATTTT.

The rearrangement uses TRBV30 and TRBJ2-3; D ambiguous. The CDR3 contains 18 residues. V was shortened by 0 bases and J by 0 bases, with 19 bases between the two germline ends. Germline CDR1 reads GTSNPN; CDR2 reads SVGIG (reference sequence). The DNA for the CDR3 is TGTGCCTGGAGTGTATTTGGCGGAGATCACCTTAGCACAGATACGCAGTATTTT. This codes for CAWSVFGGDHLSTDTQYF. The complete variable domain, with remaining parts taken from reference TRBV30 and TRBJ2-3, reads SQTIHQWPATLVQPVGSPLSLECTVEGTSNPNLYWYRQAAGRGLQLLFYSVGIGQISSEVPQNLSASRPQDRQFILSSKKLLLSDSGFYLCAWSVFGGDHLSTDTQYFGPGTRLTVL.

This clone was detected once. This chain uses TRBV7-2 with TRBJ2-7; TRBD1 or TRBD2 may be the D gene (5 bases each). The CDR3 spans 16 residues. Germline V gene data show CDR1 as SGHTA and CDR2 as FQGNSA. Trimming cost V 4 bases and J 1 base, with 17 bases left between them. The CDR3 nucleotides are TGTGCCAGCAGCTCTGGGTGGGGGTTAGCGTCCTACGAGCAGTACTTC. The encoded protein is CASSSGWGLASYEQYF.

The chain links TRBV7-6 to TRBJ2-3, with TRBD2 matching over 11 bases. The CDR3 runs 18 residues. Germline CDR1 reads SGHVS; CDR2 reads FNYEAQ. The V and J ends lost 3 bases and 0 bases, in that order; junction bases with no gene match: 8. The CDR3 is CASSFRPLAGGSTDTQYF. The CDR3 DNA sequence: TGTGCCAGCAGCTTCCGACCCCTAGCGGGGGGTAGCACAGATACGCAGTATTTT.

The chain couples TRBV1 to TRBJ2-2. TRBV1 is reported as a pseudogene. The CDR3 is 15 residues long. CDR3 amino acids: CTPPPGRVGHRGAVF. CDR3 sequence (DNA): TGCACCCCTCCTCCCGGAAGGGTCGGACACCGGGGAGCTGTTTTT.

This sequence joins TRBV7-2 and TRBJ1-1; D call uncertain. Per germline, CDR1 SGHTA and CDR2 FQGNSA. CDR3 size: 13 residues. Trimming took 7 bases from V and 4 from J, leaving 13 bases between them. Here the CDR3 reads CASNFYSGTEAFF. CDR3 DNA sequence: TGTGCCAGCAACTTCTATTCGGGCACTGAAGCTTTCTTT.

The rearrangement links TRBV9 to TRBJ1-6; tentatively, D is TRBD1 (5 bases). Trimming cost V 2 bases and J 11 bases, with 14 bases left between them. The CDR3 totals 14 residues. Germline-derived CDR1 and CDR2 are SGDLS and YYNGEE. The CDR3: CASSVGDHKAPLHF. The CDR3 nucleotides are TGTGCCAGCAGCGTGGGGGACCATAAAGCACCCCTCCACTTT.

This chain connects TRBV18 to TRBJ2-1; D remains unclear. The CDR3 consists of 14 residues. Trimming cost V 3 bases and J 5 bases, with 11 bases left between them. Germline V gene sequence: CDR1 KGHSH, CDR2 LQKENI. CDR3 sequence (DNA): TGTGCCAGCTCACCGCCCAGCTCTAACAATGAGCAGTTCTTC. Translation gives CASSPPSSNNEQFF.

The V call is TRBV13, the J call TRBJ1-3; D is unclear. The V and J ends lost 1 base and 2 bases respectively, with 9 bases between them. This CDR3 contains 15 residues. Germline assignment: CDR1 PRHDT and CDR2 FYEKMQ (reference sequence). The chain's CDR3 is CASSLAHLAGNTIYF. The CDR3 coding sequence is TGTGCCAGCAGCTTAGCACATCTAGCTGGAAACACCATATATTTT.